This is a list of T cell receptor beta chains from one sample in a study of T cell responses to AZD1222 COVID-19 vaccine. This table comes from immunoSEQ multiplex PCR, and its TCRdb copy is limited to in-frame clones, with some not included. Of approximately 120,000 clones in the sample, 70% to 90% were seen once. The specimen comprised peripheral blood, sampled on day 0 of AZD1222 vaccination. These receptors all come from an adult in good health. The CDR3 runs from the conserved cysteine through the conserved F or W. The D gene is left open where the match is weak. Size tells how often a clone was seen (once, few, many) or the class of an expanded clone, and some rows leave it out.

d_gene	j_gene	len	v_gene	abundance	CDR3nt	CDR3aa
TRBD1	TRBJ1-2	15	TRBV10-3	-	TGTGCCATCAGTGAGTCGAACAGGGGGAGGTATGGCTACACCTTC	CAISESNRGRYGYTF
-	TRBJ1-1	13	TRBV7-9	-	TGTGCCAGCAGCGCACAGGCGAACACTGAAGCTTTCTTT	CASSAQANTEAFF
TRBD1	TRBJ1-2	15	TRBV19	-	TGTGCCAGTAGTACCCCCGGGACAGGGAACTATGGCTACACCTTC	CASSTPGTGNYGYTF
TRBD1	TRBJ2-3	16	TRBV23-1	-	TGCGCCAGCAGTCGCCTTTCTACAGGGGGCACAGATACGCAGTATTTT	CASSRLSTGGTDTQYF
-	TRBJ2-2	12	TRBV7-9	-	TGTGCCAGCAGCCGGGACGGCGGGGAGCTGTTTTTT	CASSRDGGELFF
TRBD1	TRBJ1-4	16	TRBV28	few	TGTGCCAGCAGTTTAGCGATGGGACAGGGGATTGAAAAACTGTTTTTT	CASSLAMGQGIEKLFF
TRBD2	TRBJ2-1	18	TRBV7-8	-	TGTGCCAGCAGCTTAGAGGCTAGCGGGGGCGATCTTTACAATGAGCAGTTCTTC	CASSLEASGGDLYNEQFF
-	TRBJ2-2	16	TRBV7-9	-	TGTGCCAGCAGCCGAGGCGGGCAGCGGAACACCGGGGAGCTGTTTTTT	CASSRGGQRNTGELFF
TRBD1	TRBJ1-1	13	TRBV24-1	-	TGTGCCACCGCGGGACAGCCGAACACTGAAGCTTTCTTT	CATAGQPNTEAFF
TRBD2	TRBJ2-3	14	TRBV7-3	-	TGTGCCAGCAGCTTGGATGGGACTATTTATACGCAGTATTTT	CASSLDGTIYTQYF
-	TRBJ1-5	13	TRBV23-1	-	TGCGCTCCAACAGGGAGTTATGGACAGCCCCAGCATTTT	CAPTGSYGQPQHF
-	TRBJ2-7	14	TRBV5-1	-	TGCGCCAGCAGCTCAAGGTTGAGCTCCTACGAGCAGTACTTC	CASSSRLSSYEQYF
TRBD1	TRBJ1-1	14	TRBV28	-	TGTGCCAGCAGTTCGACAGGGATGAACACTGAAGCTTTCTTT	CASSSTGMNTEAFF
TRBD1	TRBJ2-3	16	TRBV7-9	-	TGTGCCAGCAGCTCTCACAGGGGTATGATCGCAGATACGCAGTATTTT	CASSSHRGMIADTQYF
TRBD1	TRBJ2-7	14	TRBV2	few	TGTGCCGGTAAAGGACAGGCCTCCTCCTACGAGCAGTACTTC	CAGKGQASSYEQYF
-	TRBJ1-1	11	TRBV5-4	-	TGTGCCAGCAGCATAAACACTGAAGCTTTCTTT	CASSINTEAFF
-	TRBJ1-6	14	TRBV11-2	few	TGTGCCAGCAGCTCCCCCAGAGATGGCCCACCCCTCCACTTT	CASSSPRDGPPLHF
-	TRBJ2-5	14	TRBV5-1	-	TGCGCCAGCAGCTTGGTAGACTCTCAAGAGACCCAGTACTTC	CASSLVDSQETQYF
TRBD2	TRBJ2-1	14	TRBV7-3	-	TGTGCCAGCAGCCCCCGGGACTATTACAATGAGCAGTTCTTC	CASSPRDYYNEQFF
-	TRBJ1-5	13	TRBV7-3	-	TGTGCCAGCAGCTTAACTGCAGATCAGCCCCAGCATTTT	CASSLTADQPQHF
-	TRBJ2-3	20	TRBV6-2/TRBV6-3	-	TGTGCCAGCAGTTACTGGGTTCTAGCGCCTGTCCCTTTAAGCACAGATACGCAGTATTTT	CASSYWVLAPVPLSTDTQYF
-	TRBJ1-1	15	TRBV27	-	TGTGCCAGCAGCCAATCGGGGGGGCTGGGCACTGAAGCTTTCTTT	CASSQSGGLGTEAFF
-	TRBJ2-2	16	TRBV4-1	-	TGCGCCAGCAGCCCGGACGGAAGGTCTGGCACCGGGGAGCTGTTTTTT	CASSPDGRSGTGELFF
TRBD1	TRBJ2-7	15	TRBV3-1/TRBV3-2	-	TGTGCCAGCAGCCCGGACAGGGCCCTCTCCTACGAGCAGTACTTC	CASSPDRALSYEQYF
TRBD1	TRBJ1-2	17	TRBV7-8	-	TGTGCCAGCAGCTTGGGGCCCCGGGGGGACAGGGCCCATGGCTACACCTTC	CASSLGPRGDRAHGYTF
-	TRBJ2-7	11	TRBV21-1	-	TGTGCCAGCAGGAAACCCTACGAGCAGTACTTC	CASRKPYEQYF
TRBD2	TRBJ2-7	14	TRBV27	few	TGTGCCAGCAGTTTATCCCAACCTGGACTAGCCACATACTTC	CASSLSQPGLATYF
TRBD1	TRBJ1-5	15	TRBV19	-	TGTGCCAGTAGTAAGGACAGGGGAGATCACCAGCCCCAGCATTTT	CASSKDRGDHQPQHF
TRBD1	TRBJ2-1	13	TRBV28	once	TGTGCCAGCATACTACAGGGGGCAAATGAGCAGTTCTTC	CASILQGANEQFF
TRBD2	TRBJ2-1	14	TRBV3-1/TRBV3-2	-	TGTGCCAGCAGCCGCCCGACTAGCGGGGGGCCCCAGTTCTTC	CASSRPTSGGPQFF
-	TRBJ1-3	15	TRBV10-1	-	TGCGCCAGCAAATTTATCGCAGGGAACAGAAACACCATATATTTT	CASKFIAGNRNTIYF
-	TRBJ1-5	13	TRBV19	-	TGTGCCAGTAGGGCCGGAAGCAATCAGCCCCAGCATTTT	CASRAGSNQPQHF
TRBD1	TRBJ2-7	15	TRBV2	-	TGTGCCAGCAGTCGGGCCCGACAGGGCGGCTACGAGCAGTACTTC	CASSRARQGGYEQYF
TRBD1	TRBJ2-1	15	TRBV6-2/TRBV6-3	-	TGTGCCAGCAGTACGCGACAGGGCTACTACAATGAGCAGTTCTTC	CASSTRQGYYNEQFF
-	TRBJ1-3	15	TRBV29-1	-	TGCAGCGTTGCGGCAGGACCACTCTCTGGAAACACCATATATTTT	CSVAAGPLSGNTIYF
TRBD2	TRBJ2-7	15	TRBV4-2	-	TGTGCCAGCAGCCCCCGGGGGGAGCGTCGGTACGAGCAGTACTTC	CASSPRGERRYEQYF
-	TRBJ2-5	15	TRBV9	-	TGTGCCAGCAGCGTAACAGGGACCCCCCAAGAGACCCAGTACTTC	CASSVTGTPQETQYF
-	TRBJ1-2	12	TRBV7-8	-	TGTGCCAGCAGCTTAGGCAGTAAGGGTTACACCTTC	CASSLGSKGYTF
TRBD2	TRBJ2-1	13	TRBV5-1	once	TGCGCCAGCCGGGCTAGCGGATACAATGAGCAGTTCTTC	CASRASGYNEQFF
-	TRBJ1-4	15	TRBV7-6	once	TGTGCCAGCAGCTCCTACAGTGCAACTAATGAAAAACTGTTTTTT	CASSSYSATNEKLFF
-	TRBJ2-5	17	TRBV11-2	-	TGTGCCAGCAGCTTAGGTTGGGGCTGGCGGCCCCAAGAGACCCAGTACTTC	CASSLGWGWRPQETQYF
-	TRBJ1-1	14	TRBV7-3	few	TGTGCCAGCAGCTTAGGGCGGCAGGACACTGAAGCTTTCTTT	CASSLGRQDTEAFF
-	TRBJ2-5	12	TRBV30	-	TGTGCCTGGAGTGTAGGGGGGCCGACCCAGTACTTC	CAWSVGGPTQYF
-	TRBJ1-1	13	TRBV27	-	TGTGCCAGCAGTTTAATGGTTGCCACTGAAGCTTTCTTT	CASSLMVATEAFF
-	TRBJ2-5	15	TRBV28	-	TGTGCCAGCAGTGGTTCCGGGGGCGGTCAAGAGACCCAGTACTTC	CASSGSGGGQETQYF
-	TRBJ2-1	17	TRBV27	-	TGTGCCAGCAGTAACTTACTCGGGAAGAGCTCCTACAATGAGCAGTTCTTC	CASSNLLGKSSYNEQFF
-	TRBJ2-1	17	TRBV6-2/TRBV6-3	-	TGTGCCAGCAGTTACGTTGGGACTCCGAAGTTCTTCCATGAGCAGTTCTTC	CASSYVGTPKFFHEQFF
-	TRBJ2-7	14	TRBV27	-	TGTGCCAGCAGTTTTTCGGGACAAACCTACGAGCAGTACTTC	CASSFSGQTYEQYF